The rows below give T cell receptor beta chains drawn from one sample of a study of cytomegalovirus exposure and HLA in healthy donors. The repertoire was sequenced with immunoSEQ multiplex PCR; TCRdb's copy has only in-frame clones and lacks some. The sample consists of about 160,000 clones, under 90% of them appearing once. Sequencing used PBMCs. These receptors were obtained from a woman between 18 and 29 years old in good health and CMV-seropositive. The CDR3 runs from the conserved cysteine through the conserved F or W. A D gene is named only where the DNA matches it firmly. Some rows have no size entry. The others give once, few or many, or a class for an expanded clone.

v_call	clone_size	j_call	d_call	cdr3_aa	cdr3_nt
TRBV27	.	TRBJ2-7	.	CASSLDRNNNEQYF	TGTGCCAGCAGTTTAGACAGGAATAATAACGAGCAGTACTTC
TRBV11-3	.	TRBJ2-3	TRBD2	CASSLGGSVADTQYF	TGTGCCAGCAGCTTAGGCGGGAGCGTGGCAGATACGCAGTATTTT
TRBV6-4	.	TRBJ2-2	TRBD1	CASSEQGAGELFF	TGTGCCAGCAGCGAACAGGGGGCCGGGGAGCTGTTTTTT
TRBV4-1	.	TRBJ2-5	TRBD2	CASSQGERERGETQYF	TGCGCCAGCAGCCAGGGAGAGCGGGAGAGGGGGGAGACCCAGTACTTC
TRBV29-1	.	TRBJ1-1	.	CSVEEVGAEAFF	TGCAGCGTTGAAGAGGTTGGAGCTGAAGCTTTCTTT
TRBV19	.	TRBJ1-2	.	CASSQREGSGYGYTF	TGTGCCAGTAGCCAAAGAGAGGGTTCGGGCTATGGCTACACCTTC
TRBV4-2	.	TRBJ1-2	TRBD1	CASSSYLTGTYGYTF	TGTGCCAGCAGCTCCTACCTGACAGGGACTTATGGCTACACCTTC
TRBV18	.	TRBJ2-7	.	CASSPRGTGWYF	TGTGCCAGCTCACCAAGGGGAACAGGGTGGTACTTC
TRBV28	.	TRBJ1-2	.	CASSLTANYGYTF	TGTGCCAGCAGCCTTACAGCAAACTATGGCTACACCTTC
TRBV25-1	.	TRBJ1-3	TRBD1	CASTGQGSGNTIYF	TGTGCCAGCACGGGACAGGGCTCTGGAAACACCATATATTTT
TRBV11-3	.	TRBJ2-1	.	CASSFGGPYNEQFF	TGTGCCAGCAGCTTCGGGGGACCCTACAATGAGCAGTTCTTC
TRBV2	.	TRBJ2-7	.	CASSGLLGGDNEQYF	TGTGCCAGCAGTGGCTTGCTCGGGGGAGACAACGAGCAGTACTTC
TRBV5-6	.	TRBJ2-1	TRBD2	CASSLAGVPIYNEQFF	TGTGCCAGCAGTTTGGCGGGGGTCCCCATTTACAATGAGCAGTTCTTC
TRBV6-5	.	TRBJ1-2	.	CASEGGSGGNYGYTF	TGTGCCAGCGAGGGGGGGTCGGGCGGCAACTATGGCTACACCTTC
TRBV7-2	.	TRBJ2-7	.	CASSERTSYEQYF	TGTGCCAGCAGCGAAAGAACTAGCTACGAGCAGTACTTC
TRBV30	once	TRBJ1-2	.	CAWSIGESYTF	TGTGCCTGGAGTATAGGGGAAAGCTACACCTTC
TRBV11-2	.	TRBJ2-1	.	CASSFMSGTYNEQFF	TGTGCCAGCAGCTTCATGAGCGGCACTTACAATGAGCAGTTCTTC
TRBV5-4	.	TRBJ1-4	.	CASSLAGASNEKLFF	TGTGCCAGCAGCTTGGCAGGCGCCAGCAATGAAAAACTGTTTTTT
TRBV2	few	TRBJ2-1	.	CASSEREEQFF	TGTGCCAGCAGTGAGAGGGAGGAGCAGTTCTTC
TRBV28	few	TRBJ1-5	.	CASSLSDQPQHF	TGTGCCAGCAGTTTATCCGATCAGCCCCAGCATTTT
TRBV30	.	TRBJ1-1	.	CAWSVLWRAEAFF	TGTGCCTGGAGTGTACTATGGAGAGCTGAAGCTTTCTTT
TRBV11-3	once	TRBJ2-7	.	CASSLEPSSYEQYF	TGTGCCAGCAGCTTAGAACCGAGCTCCTACGAGCAGTACTTC
TRBV30	.	TRBJ2-7	TRBD1	CAWSQGGANEQYF	TGTGCCTGGAGTCAAGGGGGCGCCAACGAGCAGTACTTC
TRBV6-1	.	TRBJ2-1	TRBD2	CASSVGWTSGMFF	TGTGCCAGCAGTGTGGGATGGACTAGCGGGATGTTCTTC
TRBV25-1	.	TRBJ2-7	.	CASSDPLGAWEQYF	TGTGCCAGCAGTGACCCATTAGGGGCGTGGGAGCAGTACTTC
TRBV29-1	.	TRBJ2-7	.	CSVEAQTGSSYEQYF	TGCAGCGTTGAAGCTCAAACGGGTAGCTCCTACGAGCAGTACTTC
TRBV6-1	once	TRBJ1-4	TRBD1	CASSEGAYRGKGEKLFF	TGTGCCAGCAGTGAAGGCGCCTACAGGGGAAAGGGTGAAAAACTGTTTTTT
TRBV28	.	TRBJ2-1	.	CASSTPGWSYNEQFF	TGTGCCAGCAGCACTCCGGGGTGGTCCTACAATGAGCAGTTCTTC
TRBV5-5	once	TRBJ1-2	.	CASYRDNMYGTYGYTF	TGTGCCAGCTACCGGGACAATATGTACGGGACATATGGCTACACCTTC
TRBV28	.	TRBJ1-5	TRBD1	CASRGHGQGASQPQHF	TGTGCCAGCAGGGGCCACGGACAGGGGGCTAGTCAGCCCCAGCATTTT
TRBV2	.	TRBJ1-5	TRBD1	CASSVQGATGNQPQHF	TGTGCCAGCAGTGTCCAGGGGGCGACGGGCAATCAGCCCCAGCATTTT
TRBV29-1	.	TRBJ1-2	TRBD1	CSGLYDRGRNYGYTF	TGCAGCGGTCTATATGACAGGGGGCGAAACTATGGCTACACCTTC
TRBV4-1	.	TRBJ2-5	TRBD1	CASSHPDRAETQYF	TGCGCCAGCAGCCACCCCGACAGGGCAGAGACCCAGTACTTC
TRBV6-1	.	TRBJ2-1	.	CASSSGWSSYNEQFF	TGTGCCAGCAGTAGCGGCTGGAGCTCCTACAATGAGCAGTTCTTC
TRBV27	once	TRBJ2-1	.	CASSLRDSLSEQFF	TGTGCCAGCAGCCTAAGGGACTCCTTGAGTGAGCAGTTCTTC
TRBV6-1	.	TRBJ2-1	TRBD2	CASTLLAGNGEQFF	TGTGCCAGCACCTTACTAGCGGGAAATGGTGAGCAGTTCTTC
TRBV2	.	TRBJ1-4	.	CASSASGGGEKLFF	TGTGCCAGCAGCGCCTCAGGTGGTGGTGAAAAACTGTTTTTT
TRBV9	.	TRBJ2-7	TRBD1	CASSAPTGNEQYF	TGTGCCAGCAGCGCCCCGACAGGGAACGAGCAGTACTTC